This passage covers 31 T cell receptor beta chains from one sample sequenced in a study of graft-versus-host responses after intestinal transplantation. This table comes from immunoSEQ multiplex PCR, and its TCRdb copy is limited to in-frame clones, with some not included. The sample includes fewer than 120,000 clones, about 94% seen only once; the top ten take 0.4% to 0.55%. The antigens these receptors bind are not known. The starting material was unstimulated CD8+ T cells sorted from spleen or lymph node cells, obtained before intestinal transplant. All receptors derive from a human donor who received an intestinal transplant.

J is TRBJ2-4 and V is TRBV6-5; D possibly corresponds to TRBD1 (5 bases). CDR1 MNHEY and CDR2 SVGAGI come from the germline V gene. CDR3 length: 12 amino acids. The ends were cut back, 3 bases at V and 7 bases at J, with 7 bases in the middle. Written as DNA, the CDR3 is TGTGCCAGCAGTTATGACAGCAACATTCAGTACTTC. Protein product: CASSYDSNIQYF.

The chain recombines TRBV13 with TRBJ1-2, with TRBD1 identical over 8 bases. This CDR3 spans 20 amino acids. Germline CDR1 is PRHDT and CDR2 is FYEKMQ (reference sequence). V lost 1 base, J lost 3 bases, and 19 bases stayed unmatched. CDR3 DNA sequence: TGTGCCAGCAGCTTAGCCGCCCCTCCCCACAGGGGGGAGGAGGACTATGGCTACACCTTC. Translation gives CASSLAAPPHRGEEDYGYTF.

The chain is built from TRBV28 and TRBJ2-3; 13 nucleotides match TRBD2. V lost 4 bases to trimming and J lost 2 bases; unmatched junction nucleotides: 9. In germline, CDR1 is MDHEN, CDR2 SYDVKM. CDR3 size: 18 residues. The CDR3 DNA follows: TGTGCCAGCAGTTCCCCACTGACTAGCGGGAGGTTCACAGATACGCAGTATTTT. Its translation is CASSSPLTSGRFTDTQYF.

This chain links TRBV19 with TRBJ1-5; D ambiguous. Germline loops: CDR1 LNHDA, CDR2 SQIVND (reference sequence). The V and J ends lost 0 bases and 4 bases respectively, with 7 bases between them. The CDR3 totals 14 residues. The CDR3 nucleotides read TGTGCCAGTAGTATAGATCCAACTAATCAGCCCCAGCATTTT. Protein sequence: CASSIDPTNQPQHF.

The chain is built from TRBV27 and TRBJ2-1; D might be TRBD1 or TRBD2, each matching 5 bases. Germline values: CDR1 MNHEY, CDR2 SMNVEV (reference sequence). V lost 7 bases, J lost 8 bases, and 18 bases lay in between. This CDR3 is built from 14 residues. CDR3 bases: TGTGCCAGCACCCCCCTAGAGGGGAAAGATGAGCAGTTCTTC. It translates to CASTPLEGKDEQFF.

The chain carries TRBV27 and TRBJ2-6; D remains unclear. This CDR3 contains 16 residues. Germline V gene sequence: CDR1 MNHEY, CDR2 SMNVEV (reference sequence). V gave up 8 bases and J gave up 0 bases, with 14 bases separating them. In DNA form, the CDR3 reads TGTGCCAGCGGGCCCTCAGGAGACTCTGGGGCCAACGTCCTGACTTTC. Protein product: CASGPSGDSGANVLTF.

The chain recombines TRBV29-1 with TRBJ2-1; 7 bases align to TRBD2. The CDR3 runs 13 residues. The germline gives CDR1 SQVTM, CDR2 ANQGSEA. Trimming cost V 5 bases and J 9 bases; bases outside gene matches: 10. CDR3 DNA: TGCAGCGTTACGAGGGAGGGCGGGGGTGAGCAGTTCTTC. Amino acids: CSVTREGGGEQFF.

CDR3 region: CAVLQRSTDTQYF. Written as DNA, the CDR3 is TGTGCCGTTCTGCAGAGATCCACAGATACGCAGTATTTT. The chain links TRBV10-3 to TRBJ2-3, with D uncertain. V lost 11 bases to trimming and J lost 2 bases, with 14 bases between them. Per the germline V gene, CDR1 is ENHRY and CDR2 is SYGVKD. CDR3 length: 13 residues.

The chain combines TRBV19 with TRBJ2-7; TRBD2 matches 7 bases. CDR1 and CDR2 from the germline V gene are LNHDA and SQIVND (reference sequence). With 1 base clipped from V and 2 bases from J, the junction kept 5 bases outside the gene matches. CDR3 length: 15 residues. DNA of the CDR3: TGTGCCAGTAGTATAGGTGCGGGAGACGCCTACGAGCAGTACTTC. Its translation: CASSIGAGDAYEQYF.

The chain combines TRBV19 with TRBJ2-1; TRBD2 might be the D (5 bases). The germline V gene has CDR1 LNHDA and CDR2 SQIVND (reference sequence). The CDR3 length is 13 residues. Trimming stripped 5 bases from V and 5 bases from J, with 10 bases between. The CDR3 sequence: CASSYGGHNEQFF. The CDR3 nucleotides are TGTGCCAGTAGTTACGGCGGGCACAATGAGCAGTTCTTC.

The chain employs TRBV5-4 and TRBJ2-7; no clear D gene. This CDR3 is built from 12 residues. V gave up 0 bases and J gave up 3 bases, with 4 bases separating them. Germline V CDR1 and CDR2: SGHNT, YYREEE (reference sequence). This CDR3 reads CASSLVGYEQYF. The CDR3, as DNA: TGTGCCAGCAGCTTGGTCGGCTACGAGCAGTACTTC. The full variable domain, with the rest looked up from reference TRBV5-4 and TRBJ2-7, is ETGVTQSPTHLIKTRGQQVTLRCSSQSGHNTVSWYQQALGQGPQFIFQYYREEENGRGNFPPRFSGLQFPNYSSELNVNALELDDSALYLCASSLVGYEQYFGPGTRLTVT.

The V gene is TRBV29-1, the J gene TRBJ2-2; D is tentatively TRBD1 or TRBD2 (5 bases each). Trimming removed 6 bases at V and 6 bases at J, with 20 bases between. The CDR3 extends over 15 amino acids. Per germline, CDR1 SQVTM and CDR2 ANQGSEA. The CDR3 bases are TGCAGCGTACTGCCGGGACCGAGGGTCGCCGGGGAGCTGTTTTTT. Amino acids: CSVLPGPRVAGELFF.

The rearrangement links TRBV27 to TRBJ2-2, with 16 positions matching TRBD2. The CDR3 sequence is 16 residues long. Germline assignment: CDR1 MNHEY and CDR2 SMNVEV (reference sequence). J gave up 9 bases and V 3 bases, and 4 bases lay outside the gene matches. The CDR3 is CASSFGTSGRGRELFF. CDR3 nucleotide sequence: TGTGCCAGCAGTTTTGGGACTAGCGGGAGGGGCAGGGAGCTGTTTTTT.

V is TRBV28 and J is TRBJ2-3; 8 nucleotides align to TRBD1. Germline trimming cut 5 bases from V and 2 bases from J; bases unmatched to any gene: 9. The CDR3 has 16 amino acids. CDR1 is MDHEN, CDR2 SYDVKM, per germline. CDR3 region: CASSPKYRGDTDTQYF. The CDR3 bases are TGTGCCAGCAGTCCGAAATACAGGGGGGACACAGATACGCAGTATTTT.

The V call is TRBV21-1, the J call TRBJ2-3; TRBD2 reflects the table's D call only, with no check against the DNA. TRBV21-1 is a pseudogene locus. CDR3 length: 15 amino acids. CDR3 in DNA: TGTGCCAGCAGCAAAGGGAGCGGAAGCACAGATACGCAGTATTTT. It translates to CASSKGSGSTDTQYF.

The CDR3 region has the DNA TGTGCCAGCAGCTTAAGAACCACCACCAATGAGCAGTTCTTC. It specifies CASSLRTTTNEQFF. V gene TRBV7-3 combines with J gene TRBJ2-1; D remains unclear. The CDR3 runs to 14 residues. V was pared by 1 base and J by 6 bases, with 10 bases between. Per germline, CDR1 SGHTA and CDR2 FQGTGA.

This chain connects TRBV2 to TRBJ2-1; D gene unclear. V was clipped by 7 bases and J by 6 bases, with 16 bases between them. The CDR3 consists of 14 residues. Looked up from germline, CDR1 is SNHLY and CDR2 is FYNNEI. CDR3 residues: CASTPNPPPNEQFF. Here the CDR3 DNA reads TGTGCCAGCACTCCCAACCCTCCCCCCAATGAGCAGTTCTTC.

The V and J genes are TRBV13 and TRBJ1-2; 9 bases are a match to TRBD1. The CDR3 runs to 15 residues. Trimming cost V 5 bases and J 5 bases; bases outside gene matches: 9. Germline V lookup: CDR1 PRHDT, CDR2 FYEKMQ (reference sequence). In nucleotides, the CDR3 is TGTGCCAGCAGCCTATTCGGACAGGGGTGGTATGGCTACACCTTC. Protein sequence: CASSLFGQGWYGYTF.

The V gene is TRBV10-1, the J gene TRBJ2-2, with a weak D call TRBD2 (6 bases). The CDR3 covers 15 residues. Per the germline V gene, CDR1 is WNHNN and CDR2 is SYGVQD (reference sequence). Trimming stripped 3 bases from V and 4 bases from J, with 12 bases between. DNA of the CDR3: TGCGCCAGCAGTGACTGGGACTCCAGCACCGGGGAGCTGTTTTTT. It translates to CASSDWDSSTGELFF.

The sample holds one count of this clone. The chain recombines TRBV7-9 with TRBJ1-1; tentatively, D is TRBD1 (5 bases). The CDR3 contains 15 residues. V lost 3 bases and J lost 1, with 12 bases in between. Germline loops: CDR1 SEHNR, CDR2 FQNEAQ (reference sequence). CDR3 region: CASSFPGLQNTEAFF. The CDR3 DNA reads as TGTGCCAGCAGCTTCCCGGGACTGCAGAACACTGAAGCTTTCTTT.

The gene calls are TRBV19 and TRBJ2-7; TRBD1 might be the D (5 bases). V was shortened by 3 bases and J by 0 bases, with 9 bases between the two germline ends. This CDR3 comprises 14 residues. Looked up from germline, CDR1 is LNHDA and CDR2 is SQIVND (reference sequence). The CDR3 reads CASSIGGASYEQYF. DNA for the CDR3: TGTGCCAGTAGTATCGGTGGGGCCTCCTACGAGCAGTACTTC. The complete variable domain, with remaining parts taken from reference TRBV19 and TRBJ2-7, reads DGGITQSPKYLFRKEGQNVTLSCEQNLNHDAMYWYRQDPGQGLRLIYYSQIVNDFQKGDIAEGYSVSREKKESFPLTVTSAQKNPTAFYLCASSIGGASYEQYFGPGTRLTVT.

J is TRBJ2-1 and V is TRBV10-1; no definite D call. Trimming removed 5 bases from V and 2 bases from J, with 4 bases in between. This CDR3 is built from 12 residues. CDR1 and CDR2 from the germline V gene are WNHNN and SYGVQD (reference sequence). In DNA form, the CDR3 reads TGCGCCAGCAGTAGCGCCTACAATGAGCAGTTCTTC. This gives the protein CASSSAYNEQFF.

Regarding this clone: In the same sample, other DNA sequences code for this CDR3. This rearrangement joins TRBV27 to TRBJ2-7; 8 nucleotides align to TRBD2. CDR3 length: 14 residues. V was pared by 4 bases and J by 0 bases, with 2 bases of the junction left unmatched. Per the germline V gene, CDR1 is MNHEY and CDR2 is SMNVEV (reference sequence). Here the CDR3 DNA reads TGTGCCAGCAGTTCGGGGACTAGCTCCTACGAGCAGTACTTC. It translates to CASSSGTSSYEQYF.

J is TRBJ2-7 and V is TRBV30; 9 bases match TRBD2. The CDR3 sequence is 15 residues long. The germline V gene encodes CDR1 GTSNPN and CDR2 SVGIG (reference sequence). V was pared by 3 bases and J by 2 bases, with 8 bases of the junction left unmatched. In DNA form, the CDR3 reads TGTGCCTGGAGATCTAGCGGGATAGAACCCTACGAGCAGTACTTC. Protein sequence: CAWRSSGIEPYEQYF.

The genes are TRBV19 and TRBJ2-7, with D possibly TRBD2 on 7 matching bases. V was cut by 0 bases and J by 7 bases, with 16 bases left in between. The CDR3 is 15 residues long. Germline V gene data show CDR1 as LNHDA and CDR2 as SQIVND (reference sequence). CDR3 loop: CASSIDPTGRGEQYF. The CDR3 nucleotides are TGTGCCAGTAGTATAGATCCAACAGGGAGGGGGGAGCAGTACTTC.

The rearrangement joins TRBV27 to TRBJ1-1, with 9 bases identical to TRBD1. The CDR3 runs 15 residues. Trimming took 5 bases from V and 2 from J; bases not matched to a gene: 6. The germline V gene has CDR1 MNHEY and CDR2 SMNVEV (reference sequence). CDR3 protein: CASSLDRGGNTEAFF. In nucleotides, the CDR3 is TGTGCCAGCAGTCTGGACAGGGGAGGCAACACTGAAGCTTTCTTT.

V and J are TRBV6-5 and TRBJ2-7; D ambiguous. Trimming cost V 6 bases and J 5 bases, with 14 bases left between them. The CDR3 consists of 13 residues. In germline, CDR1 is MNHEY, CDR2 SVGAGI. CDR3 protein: CASSPSYPNEQYF. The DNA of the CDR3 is TGTGCCAGCAGCCCCTCTTATCCCAACGAGCAGTACTTC.

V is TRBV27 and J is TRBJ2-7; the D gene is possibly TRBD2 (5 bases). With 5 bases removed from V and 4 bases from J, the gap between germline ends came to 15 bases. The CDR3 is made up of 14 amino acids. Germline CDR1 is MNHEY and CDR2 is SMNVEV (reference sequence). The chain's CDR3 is CASSLRGIVYEQYF. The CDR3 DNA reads TGTGCCAGCAGTCTCCGAGGGATCGTTTACGAGCAGTACTTC.

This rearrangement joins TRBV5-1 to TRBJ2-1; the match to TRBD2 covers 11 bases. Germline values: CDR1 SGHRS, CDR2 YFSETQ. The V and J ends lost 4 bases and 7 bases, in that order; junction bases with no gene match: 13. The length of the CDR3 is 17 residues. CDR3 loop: CASSPRLAGNLFNEQFF. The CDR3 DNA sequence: TGCGCCAGCAGCCCGAGACTAGCGGGAAACCTTTTTAATGAGCAGTTCTTC.

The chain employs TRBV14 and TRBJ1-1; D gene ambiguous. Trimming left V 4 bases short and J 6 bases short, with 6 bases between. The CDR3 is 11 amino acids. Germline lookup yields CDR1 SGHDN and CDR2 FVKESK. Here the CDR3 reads CASSPGAEAFF. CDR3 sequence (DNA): TGTGCCAGCAGCCCCGGCGCTGAAGCTTTCTTT.

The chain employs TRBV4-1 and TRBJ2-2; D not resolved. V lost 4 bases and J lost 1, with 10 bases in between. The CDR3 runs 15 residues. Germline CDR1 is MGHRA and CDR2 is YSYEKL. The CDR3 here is CASSLSPGNTGELFF. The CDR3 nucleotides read TGCGCCAGCAGCCTTAGTCCAGGGAACACCGGGGAGCTGTTTTTT.